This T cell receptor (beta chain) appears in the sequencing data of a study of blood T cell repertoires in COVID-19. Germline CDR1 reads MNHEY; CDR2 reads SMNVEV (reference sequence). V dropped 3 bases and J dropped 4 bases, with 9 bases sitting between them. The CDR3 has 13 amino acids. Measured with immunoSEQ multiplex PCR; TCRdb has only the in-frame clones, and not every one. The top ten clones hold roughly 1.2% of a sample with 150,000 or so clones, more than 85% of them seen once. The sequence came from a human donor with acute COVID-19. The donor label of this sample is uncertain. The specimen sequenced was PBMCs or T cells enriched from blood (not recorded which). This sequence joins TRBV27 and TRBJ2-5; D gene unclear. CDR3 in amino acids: CASSFAGIETQYF. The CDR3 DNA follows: TGTGCCAGCAGTTTCGCAGGTATAGAGACCCAGTACTTC.